This TCR beta chain was captured by sequencing in a study of CXCR3-negative and CXCR3-positive naive CD8 T cells. 5' RACE that incorporated UMI labels was used to prepare the TRB cDNA libraries. TCRdb reprocessed the 5' RACE reads and keeps a single row for each CDR3 protein, giving no DNA. This sample's table has 46,000 or so distinct CDR3 sequences. The TCR comes from a human donor in good health. Some clones in this sample may be carry-over from other donors' samples. Input material: naive CXCR3- CD8+ T cells from blood. As for subset: CD45RO-CCR7+CD27+CD95- naive CD8+ T cells lacking CXCR3 (TNR3-).

CDR3 in amino acids: CASSPTATFYNEQFF. This chain connects TRBV5-1 to TRBJ2-1. This CDR3 region has 15 residues. The V gene's germline CDR1 is SGHRS and CDR2 YFSETQ.